The TCR gamma chain described here comes from a study of Vδ1+ human thymocytes. Study-wide results and caveats: Highly polyclonal TRG and TRD repertoires with Gaussian CDR3 length distributions appeared in thymus.

Concerning this clone: Its antigen is currently unknown. A much bigger clone sits one base away, suggesting this may be a read error. The identical CDR3 is also encoded by other nucleotide sequences in the sample.

Sequences come from RNA converted to cDNA by reverse transcription. Pooled V-gene forward primers with one constant-region reverse primer generated the CDR3 amplicons by multiplex PCR. TCRdb reprocessed the multiplex PCR reads using CATT. The sample yields about 36,000 gamma-chain clones, around 21% seen once. Germline CDR1 reads GITISATS; CDR2 reads ISYDGTV (reference sequence). The CDR3 length is 14 residues. The V gene end was trimmed by 0 bases and the J gene end by 3 bases; junction bases not matched to a gene: 5. Between about 96% and 99.6% of sorted thymocytes were Vdelta1+. V and J are TRGV9 and TRGJ1 or TRGJ2. The receptor was derived from a girl in the first two years of life who had congenital heart surgery. Sequencing input: Vdelta1+ gamma-delta thymocytes from the thymus. Subset here: FACS-sorted CD3+ TCRalphabeta- TCRVdelta1+ TCRVdelta2- thymocytes. Here the CDR3 reads CALWEVQIYYKKLF. CDR3 nucleotides: TGTGCCTTGTGGGAGGTGCAGATTTATTATAAGAAACTCTTT.